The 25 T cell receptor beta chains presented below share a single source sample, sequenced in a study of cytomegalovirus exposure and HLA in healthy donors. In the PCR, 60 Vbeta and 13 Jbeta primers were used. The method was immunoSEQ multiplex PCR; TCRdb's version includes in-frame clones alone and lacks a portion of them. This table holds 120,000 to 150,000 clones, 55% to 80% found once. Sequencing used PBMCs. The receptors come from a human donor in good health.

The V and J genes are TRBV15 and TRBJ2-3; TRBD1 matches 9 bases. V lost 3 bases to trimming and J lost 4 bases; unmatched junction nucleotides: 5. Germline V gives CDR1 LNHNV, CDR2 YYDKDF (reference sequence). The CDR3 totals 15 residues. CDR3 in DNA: TGTGCCACCAGCAGGGACAGGGGAGGGGCAGATACGCAGTATTTT. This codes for CATSRDRGGADTQYF.

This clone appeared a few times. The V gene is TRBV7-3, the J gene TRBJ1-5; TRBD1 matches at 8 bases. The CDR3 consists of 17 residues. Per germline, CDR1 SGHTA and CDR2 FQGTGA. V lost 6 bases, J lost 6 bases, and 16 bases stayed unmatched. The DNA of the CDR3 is TGTGCCAGCAGTTTCCGGCGACAGGGGTCAGGTAGTCAGCCCCAGCATTTT. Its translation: CASSFRRQGSGSQPQHF.

The CDR3 region has the DNA TGTGCCAGCAGTACCAGGGTCCCAGATACGCAGTATTTT. Residues: CASSTRVPDTQYF. The V call is TRBV27, the J call TRBJ2-3, with D perhaps TRBD1 (5 bases). Germline-derived CDR1 and CDR2 are MNHEY and SMNVEV (reference sequence). This CDR3 region has 13 residues. The ends were cut back, 5 bases at V and 4 bases at J, with 10 bases in the middle.

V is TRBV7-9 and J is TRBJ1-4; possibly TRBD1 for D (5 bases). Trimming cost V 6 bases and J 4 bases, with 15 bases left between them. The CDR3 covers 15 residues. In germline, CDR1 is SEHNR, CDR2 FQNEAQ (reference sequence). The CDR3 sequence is CASSPQEWNNEKLFF. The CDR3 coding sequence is TGTGCCAGCAGTCCACAGGAGTGGAATAATGAAAAACTGTTTTTT.

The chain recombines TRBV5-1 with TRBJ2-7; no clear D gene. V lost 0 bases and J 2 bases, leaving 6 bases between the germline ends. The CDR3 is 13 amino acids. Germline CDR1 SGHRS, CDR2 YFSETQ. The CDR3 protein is CASSLEQAYEQYF. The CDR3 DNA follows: TGCGCCAGCAGCTTGGAGCAAGCCTACGAGCAGTACTTC.

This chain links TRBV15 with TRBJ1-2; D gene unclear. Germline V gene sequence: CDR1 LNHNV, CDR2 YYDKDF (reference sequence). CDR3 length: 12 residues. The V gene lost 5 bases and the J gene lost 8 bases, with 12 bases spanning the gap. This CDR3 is CATSGGRRGYTF. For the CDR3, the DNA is TGTGCCACCAGCGGAGGACGGCGGGGCTACACCTTC.

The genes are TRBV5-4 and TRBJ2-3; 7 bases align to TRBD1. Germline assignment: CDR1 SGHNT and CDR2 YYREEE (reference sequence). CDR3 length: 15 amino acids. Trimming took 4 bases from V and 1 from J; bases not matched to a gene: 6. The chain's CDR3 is CASSPPDRGTDTQYF. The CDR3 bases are TGTGCCAGCAGCCCGCCCGACAGGGGCACAGATACGCAGTATTTT. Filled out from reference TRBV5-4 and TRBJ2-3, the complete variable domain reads ETGVTQSPTHLIKTRGQQVTLRCSSQSGHNTVSWYQQALGQGPQFIFQYYREEENGRGNFPPRFSGLQFPNYSSELNVNALELDDSALYLCASSPPDRGTDTQYFGPGTRLTVL.

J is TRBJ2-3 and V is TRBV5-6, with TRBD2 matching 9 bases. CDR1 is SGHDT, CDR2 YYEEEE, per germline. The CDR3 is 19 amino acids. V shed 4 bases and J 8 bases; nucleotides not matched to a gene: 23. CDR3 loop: CASSQPGLAQSSPEGTQYF. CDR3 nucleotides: TGTGCCAGCAGCCAGCCGGGACTAGCCCAGTCGTCGCCAGAGGGTACGCAGTATTTT.

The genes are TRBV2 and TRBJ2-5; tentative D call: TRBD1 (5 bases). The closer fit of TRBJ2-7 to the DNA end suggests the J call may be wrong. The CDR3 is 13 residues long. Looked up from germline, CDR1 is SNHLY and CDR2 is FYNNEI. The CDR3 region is CAIQDMASYEQYF. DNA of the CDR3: TGTGCCATCCAGGACATGGCCTCCTACGAGCAGTACTTC.

The CDR3 nucleotides read TGTGCCAGTAGTCCCCGAAGTAGCGAGTACAATGAGCAGTTCTTC. This codes for CASSPRSSEYNEQFF. This chain links TRBV19 with TRBJ2-1; a possible D gene is TRBD2 (5 bases). The CDR3 has 15 residues. The germline CDR1 and CDR2 sequences are LNHDA and SQIVND (reference sequence). V dropped 5 bases and J dropped 4 bases, with 15 bases sitting between them.

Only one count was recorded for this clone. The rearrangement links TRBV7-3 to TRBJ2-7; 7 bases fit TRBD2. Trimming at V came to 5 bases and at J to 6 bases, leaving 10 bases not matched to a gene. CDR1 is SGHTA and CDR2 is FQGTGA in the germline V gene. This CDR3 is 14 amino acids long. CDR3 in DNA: TGTGCCAGCAGCCCACTAGCGTCCTCCGCCGAGCAGTACTTC. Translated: CASSPLASSAEQYF.

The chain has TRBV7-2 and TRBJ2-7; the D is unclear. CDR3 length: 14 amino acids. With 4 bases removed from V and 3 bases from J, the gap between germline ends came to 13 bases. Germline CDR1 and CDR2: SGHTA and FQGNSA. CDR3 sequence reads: CASSYVTLGYEQYF. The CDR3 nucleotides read TGTGCCAGCAGCTATGTGACATTGGGCTACGAGCAGTACTTC.

CDR3 nucleotides: TGTGCCAGCAGTTTTCGGGGGGGTCAGCCCCAGCATTTT. It encodes CASSFRGGQPQHF. This chain connects TRBV28 to TRBJ1-5; D may be TRBD1 (5 bases). CDR1 is MDHEN, CDR2 SYDVKM, per germline. The ends were cut back, 3 bases at V and 6 bases at J, with 9 bases in the middle. This CDR3 contains 13 residues.

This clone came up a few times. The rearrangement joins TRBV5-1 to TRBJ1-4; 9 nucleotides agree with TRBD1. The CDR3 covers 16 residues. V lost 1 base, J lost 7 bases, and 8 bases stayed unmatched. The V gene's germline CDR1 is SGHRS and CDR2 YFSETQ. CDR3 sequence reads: CASSLRSRTGVEKLFF. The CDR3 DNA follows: TGCGCCAGCAGCTTGAGGTCACGGACAGGGGTTGAAAAACTGTTTTTT. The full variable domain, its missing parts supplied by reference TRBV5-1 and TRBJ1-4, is KAGVTQTPRYLIKTRGQQVTLSCSPISGHRSVSWYQQTPGQGLQFLFEYFSETQRNKGNFPGRFSGRQFSNSRSEMNVSTLELGDSALYLCASSLRSRTGVEKLFFGSGTQLSVL.

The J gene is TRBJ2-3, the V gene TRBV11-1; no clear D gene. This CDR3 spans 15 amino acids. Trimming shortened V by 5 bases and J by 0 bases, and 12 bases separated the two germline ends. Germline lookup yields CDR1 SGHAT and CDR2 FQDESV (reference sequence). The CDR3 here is CASSGTAGSTDTQYF. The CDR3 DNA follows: TGTGCCAGCAGCGGTACGGCAGGAAGCACAGATACGCAGTATTTT.

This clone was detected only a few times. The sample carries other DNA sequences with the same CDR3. CDR3 DNA sequence: TGTGCCAGTAGTATTGGCGGGTCACAAGAGACCCAGTACTTC. It yields the protein CASSIGGSQETQYF. V is TRBV19 and J is TRBJ2-5, with D tentatively TRBD2 (5 bases). The CDR3 loop spans 14 amino acids. CDR1 and CDR2 (germline): LNHDA, SQIVND (reference sequence). Trimming took 3 bases from V and 2 from J, leaving 10 bases between them.

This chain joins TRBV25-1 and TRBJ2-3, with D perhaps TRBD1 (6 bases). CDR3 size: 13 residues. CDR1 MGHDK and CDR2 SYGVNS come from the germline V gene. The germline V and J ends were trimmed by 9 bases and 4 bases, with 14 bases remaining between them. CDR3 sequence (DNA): TGTGCCAGTGGGGCAGGGGATGCAGATACGCAGTATTTT. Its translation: CASGAGDADTQYF.

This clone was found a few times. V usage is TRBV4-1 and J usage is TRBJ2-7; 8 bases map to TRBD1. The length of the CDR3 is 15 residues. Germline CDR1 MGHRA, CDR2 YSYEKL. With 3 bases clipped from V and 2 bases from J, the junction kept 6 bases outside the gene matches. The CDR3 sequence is CASSQIRDRTYEQYF. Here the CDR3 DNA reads TGCGCCAGCAGCCAGATCCGGGACAGGACCTACGAGCAGTACTTC.

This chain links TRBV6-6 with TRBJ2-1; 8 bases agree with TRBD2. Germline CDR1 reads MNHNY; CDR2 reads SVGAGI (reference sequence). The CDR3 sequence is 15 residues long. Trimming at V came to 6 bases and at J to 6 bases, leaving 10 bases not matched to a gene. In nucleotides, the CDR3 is TGTGCCAGCAGGCCCGGGACTAGAGGCAGCAATGAGCAGTTCTTC. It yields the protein CASRPGTRGSNEQFF.

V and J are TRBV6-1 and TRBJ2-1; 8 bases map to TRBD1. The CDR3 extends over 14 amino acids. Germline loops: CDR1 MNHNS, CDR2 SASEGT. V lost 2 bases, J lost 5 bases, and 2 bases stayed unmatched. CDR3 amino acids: CASSETGGHNEQFF. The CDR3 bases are TGTGCCAGCAGTGAAACAGGGGGTCACAATGAGCAGTTCTTC.

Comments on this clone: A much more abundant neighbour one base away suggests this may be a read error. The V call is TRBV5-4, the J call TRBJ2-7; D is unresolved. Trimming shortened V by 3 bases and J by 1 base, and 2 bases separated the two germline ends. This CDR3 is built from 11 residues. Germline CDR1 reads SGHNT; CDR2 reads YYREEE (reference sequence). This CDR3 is CASSSSYEQYF. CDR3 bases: TGTGCCAGCAGCTCGTCCTACGAGCAGTACTTC.

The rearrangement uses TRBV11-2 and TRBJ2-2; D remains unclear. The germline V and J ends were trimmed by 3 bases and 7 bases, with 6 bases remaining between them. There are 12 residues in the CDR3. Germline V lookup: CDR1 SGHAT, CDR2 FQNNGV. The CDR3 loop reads CASSLSGGELFF. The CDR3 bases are TGTGCCAGCAGCTTGTCCGGCGGGGAGCTGTTTTTT.

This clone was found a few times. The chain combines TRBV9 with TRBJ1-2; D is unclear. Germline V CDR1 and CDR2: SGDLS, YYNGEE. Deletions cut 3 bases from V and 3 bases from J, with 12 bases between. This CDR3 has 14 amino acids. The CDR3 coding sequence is TGTGCCAGCAGCGGTGGGTACGCGGACTATGGCTACACCTTC. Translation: CASSGGYADYGYTF.

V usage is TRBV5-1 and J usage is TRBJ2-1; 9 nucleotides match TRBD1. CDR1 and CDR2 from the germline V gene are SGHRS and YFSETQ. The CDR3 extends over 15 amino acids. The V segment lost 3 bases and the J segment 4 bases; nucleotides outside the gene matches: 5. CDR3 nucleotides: TGCGCCAGCAGCTACCGGGACAGGGAATACAATGAGCAGTTCTTC. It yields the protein CASSYRDREYNEQFF.

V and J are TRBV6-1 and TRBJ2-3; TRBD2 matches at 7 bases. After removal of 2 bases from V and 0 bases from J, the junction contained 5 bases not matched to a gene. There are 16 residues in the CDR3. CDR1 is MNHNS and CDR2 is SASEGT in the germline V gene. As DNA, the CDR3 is TGTGCCAGCAGTGAATTTGTGGGGGGGAGCACAGATACGCAGTATTTT. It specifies CASSEFVGGSTDTQYF.